This T cell receptor (beta chain) was profiled in a study of T cells in Graves' hyperthyroidism and ophthalmopathy. This clonotype was seen ten or more times. The source material, RNA transcripts, was used to amplify TCR beta CDR3 regions. When the TCR CDR3 underwent first-round RT-PCR, the HTBI primer set was used. TCRdb ran MiXCR on the multiplex PCR reads and lists one entry per CDR3 protein. The repertoire holds about 660,000 distinct CDR3 sequences, with 45% as singletons. Germline loops: CDR1 LNHDA, CDR2 SQIVND (reference sequence). V shed 3 bases and J 6 bases; nucleotides not matched to a gene: 7. The CDR3 consists of 15 residues.

This clonotype was obtained from an adult man with Graves' disease, either hyperthyroidism or ophthalmopathy (not recorded which). What was sequenced was peripheral blood or thyroid tissue (not recorded which). This chain joins TRBV19 and TRBJ2-5; 10 bases agree with TRBD2. The CDR3 sequence is CASSIKGAGGKTQYF. The CDR3 coding sequence is TGTGCCAGTAGTATCAAGGGAGCGGGAGGGAAGACCCAGTACTTC.